A selection of T cell receptor beta chains follows, all from one sample in a study of T cell repertoires in cytomegalovirus infection. TCRdb itself ran the reads through MiXCR, one entry per CDR3 protein. The sample gives approximately 590,000 distinct CDR3 sequences, 40% of which show up once; 48% is in the top ten. Their antigens remain unidentified. The input for sequencing was cultured PBMCs, taken from culture after CMV antigen stimulation. These TCRs come from a human donor in good health (CMV status not recorded). Some clones in this sample may be carry-over from other donors' samples. CDR3s include the opening cysteine and the closing phenylalanine or tryptophan. Fields, in order: J gene, V gene, CDR3 length, CDR3 protein.

j_gene: TRBJ2-5
v_gene: TRBV4-1
len: 17
CDR3aa: CASSRTGNLLGVETQYF

j_gene: TRBJ2-7
v_gene: TRBV7-2
len: 17
CDR3aa: CASSAAPMRTGRGEQYF

j_gene: TRBJ2-5
v_gene: TRBV7-6
len: 15
CDR3aa: CASSPGPTRQETQYF

j_gene: TRBJ2-6
v_gene: TRBV7-2
len: 14
CDR3aa: CASSFPSGANVLTF

j_gene: TRBJ2-1
v_gene: TRBV7-2
len: 16
CDR3aa: CASSSRQGGSYNEQFF

j_gene: TRBJ2-7
v_gene: TRBV6-2/TRBV6-3
len: 21
CDR3aa: CASSLPSPTAGGLLSSYEQYF

j_gene: TRBJ2-7
v_gene: TRBV7-4
len: 15
CDR3aa: CASSPPRTASYEQYF

j_gene: TRBJ1-4
v_gene: TRBV7-8
len: 14
CDR3aa: CASTRDGVDEKLFF

j_gene: TRBJ2-4
v_gene: TRBV7-4
len: 16
CDR3aa: CASSSFDSFAKNIQYF

j_gene: TRBJ1-5
v_gene: TRBV6-6
len: 15
CDR3aa: CASSYSGTGKWPQHF

j_gene: TRBJ1-1
v_gene: TRBV6-5
len: 14
CDR3aa: CASSYSRQNTEAFF